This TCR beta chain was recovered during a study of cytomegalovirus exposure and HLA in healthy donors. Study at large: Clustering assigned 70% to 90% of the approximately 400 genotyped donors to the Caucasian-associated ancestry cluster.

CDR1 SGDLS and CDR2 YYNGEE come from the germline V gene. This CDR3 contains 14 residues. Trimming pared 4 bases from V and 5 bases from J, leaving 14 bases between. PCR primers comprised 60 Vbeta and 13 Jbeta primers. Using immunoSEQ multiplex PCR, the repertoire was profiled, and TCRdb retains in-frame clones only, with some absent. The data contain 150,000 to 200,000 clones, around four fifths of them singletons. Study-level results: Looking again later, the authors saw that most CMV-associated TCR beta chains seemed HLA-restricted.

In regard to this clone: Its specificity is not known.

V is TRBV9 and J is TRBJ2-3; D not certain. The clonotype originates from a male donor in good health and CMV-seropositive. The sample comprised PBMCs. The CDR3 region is CASSPGQSLDTQYF. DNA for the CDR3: TGTGCCAGCAGCCCAGGTCAGTCTCTAGATACGCAGTATTTT.